These 3 T cell receptor beta chains were all obtained from the same sample, sequenced in a study of OX40 agonist ivuxolimab in advanced cancers. TCRdb keeps only in-frame clones here, not all; method: immunoSEQ multiplex PCR. This table has some 59,000 clones, 70% to 90% appearing once. The material sequenced was CD4+ or CD8+ T cells sorted from blood, taken in a trial of the OX40 agonist ivuxolimab. All receptors come from an adult with an advanced solid tumor such as melanoma, head and neck, liver or kidney cancer.

The chain combines TRBV2 with TRBJ2-2; D could derive from TRBD1 or TRBD2 (6 bases each). The CDR3 covers 14 residues. Germline CDR1 SNHLY, CDR2 FYNNEI. The V end was cut by 2 bases, the J end by 7 bases, with 11 bases between. CDR3 amino acids: CASSEWGANGELFF. CDR3 sequence (DNA): TGTGCCAGCAGTGAATGGGGGGCTAACGGGGAGCTGTTTTTT.

The chain links TRBV7-3 to TRBJ2-2, with TRBD2 as a possible D gene (5 bases). This CDR3 has 15 amino acids. V lost 4 bases and J 4 bases, leaving 13 bases between the germline ends. Germline CDR1 is SGHTA and CDR2 is FQGTGA. In DNA form, the CDR3 reads TGTGCCAGCAGCTCGGACTCTCCGCCCACCGGGGAGCTGTTTTTT. It encodes CASSSDSPPTGELFF.

This chain uses TRBV13 with TRBJ2-3; the match to TRBD2 covers 7 bases. From germline, CDR1 is PRHDT and CDR2 FYEKMQ (reference sequence). The CDR3 spans 15 residues. V shed 0 bases, J shed 4 bases, and the junction held 4 bases outside the gene matches. The chain's CDR3 is CASSLGGRGPDTQYF. In DNA form, the CDR3 reads TGTGCCAGCAGCTTAGGGGGGAGGGGCCCAGATACGCAGTATTTT.